A single sample is the source of the 13 T cell receptor beta chains below, sequenced in a study of cytomegalovirus exposure and HLA in healthy donors. The PCR ran on 60 Vbeta and 13 Jbeta primers. Method: immunoSEQ multiplex PCR; TCRdb's copy keeps in-frame clones and lacks some. The profile shows approximately 140,000 clones, 70% to 80% of them singletons. Sequenced sample: PBMCs. Receptor source: a woman in her thirties or forties in good health and CMV-seropositive.

This clone has a single count. The rearrangement uses TRBV9 and TRBJ2-7; TRBD1 might be the D (6 bases). CDR3 length equals 14 residues. Germline V gives CDR1 SGDLS, CDR2 YYNGEE. V lost 3 bases, J lost 5 bases, and 15 bases lay in between. CDR3 bases: TGTGCCAGCAGCGCCCGACAGGTTCTAGACGAGCAGTACTTC. This translates into CASSARQVLDEQYF.

The chain combines TRBV19 with TRBJ2-1, with D perhaps matching TRBD1 (6 bases). This CDR3 spans 15 amino acids. The V gene lost 0 bases and the J gene lost 4 bases, with 10 bases spanning the gap. Looked up from germline, CDR1 is LNHDA and CDR2 is SQIVND (reference sequence). CDR3 coding DNA: TGTGCCAGTAGTATAGATAGACAGGTATACAATGAGCAGTTCTTC. This gives the protein CASSIDRQVYNEQFF.

This clone was seen a single time. The rearrangement uses TRBV13 and TRBJ2-7; 11 bases match TRBD1. CDR1 PRHDT and CDR2 FYEKMQ come from the germline V gene (reference sequence). The V segment lost 4 bases and the J segment 7 bases; nucleotides outside the gene matches: 3. The CDR3 totals 13 residues. The CDR3 bases are TGTGCCAGCAGCTCGGGACAGGGGGGTGAGCAGTACTTC. It encodes CASSSGQGGEQYF.

Concerning this clone: This sequence is one base from a far larger clone and is likely a read error. V gene TRBV25-1 combines with J gene TRBJ1-1; D is ambiguous. CDR3 length: 14 amino acids. Trimming took off 5 bases at V and 3 bases at J, with 13 bases between the two ends. The V gene's germline CDR1 is MGHDK and CDR2 SYGVNS. The DNA for the CDR3 is TGTGCCAGCAGTTCTATCGGGAGAGACACTGAAGCTTTCTTT. Translating it yields CASSSIGRDTEAFF.

The chain is built from TRBV5-8 and TRBJ1-5; 7 positions match TRBD1. The CDR3 extends over 15 amino acids. Per germline, CDR1 SGHTS and CDR2 YDEGEE. V was pared by 4 bases and J by 1 base, with 5 bases of the junction left unmatched. CDR3: CASSPGQASNQPQHF. Written as DNA, the CDR3 is TGTGCCAGCAGCCCAGGACAGGCGAGCAATCAGCCCCAGCATTTT.

The rearrangement joins TRBV2 to TRBJ1-1, with 7 bases that match TRBD1. There are 18 residues in the CDR3. Germline V gene sequence: CDR1 SNHLY, CDR2 FYNNEI. Losses at the gene ends were 2 bases for V and 3 bases for J; bases not matched to a gene: 15. Here the CDR3 reads CASSEQNLGAGGDTEAFF. The DNA of the CDR3 is TGTGCCAGCAGTGAACAGAATCTGGGGGCAGGGGGAGACACTGAAGCTTTCTTT. Full variable domain (rest looked up from reference TRBV2 and TRBJ1-1): EPEVTQTPSHQVTQMGQEVILRCVPISNHLYFYWYRQILGQKVEFLVSFYNNEISEKSEIFDDQFSVERPDGSNFTLKIRSTKLEDSAMYFCASSEQNLGAGGDTEAFFGQGTRLTVV.

The chain links TRBV19 to TRBJ2-4; TRBD2 aligns across 11 bases. This CDR3 has 15 residues. Looked up from germline, CDR1 is LNHDA and CDR2 is SQIVND (reference sequence). Trimming took 6 bases from V and 1 from J; bases not matched to a gene: 2. DNA of the CDR3: TGTGCCAGTAGGTTAGCGGGAGGGGCCAAAAACATTCAGTACTTC. Translation: CASRLAGGAKNIQYF.

There are a few counts of this clone. This sequence joins TRBV5-4 and TRBJ2-7; 12 bases match TRBD2. Germline V CDR1 and CDR2: SGHNT, YYREEE (reference sequence). CDR3 size: 16 residues. The V and J ends lost 3 bases and 2 bases, in that order; junction bases with no gene match: 6. The DNA for the CDR3 is TGTGCCAGCAGCTCGGGACTAGCGGGCCCTACCTACGAGCAGTACTTC. It specifies CASSSGLAGPTYEQYF.

This chain links TRBV5-4 with TRBJ2-2, with a possible D match to TRBD2 (5 bases). V dropped 2 bases and J dropped 4 bases, with 9 bases sitting between them. Germline V gives CDR1 SGHNT, CDR2 YYREEE (reference sequence). The CDR3 spans 14 residues. The CDR3 nucleotides are TGTGCCAGCAGCTTCGGAGGCGGCACCGGGGAGCTGTTTTTT. Its protein product is CASSFGGGTGELFF.

This clone came up a few times. The chain joins TRBV19 to TRBJ1-5; 7 bases are a match to TRBD1. Germline V gives CDR1 LNHDA, CDR2 SQIVND (reference sequence). The CDR3 totals 15 residues. The V segment lost 5 bases and the J segment 2 bases; nucleotides outside the gene matches: 6. The CDR3 bases are TGTGCCAGTAGTCAACAGGGGTTAGGCAATCAGCCCCAGCATTTT. The encoded protein is CASSQQGLGNQPQHF.

The chain has TRBV7-2 and TRBJ1-2; 8 positions agree with TRBD1. The CDR3 loop spans 17 amino acids. CDR1 and CDR2 from the germline V gene are SGHTA and FQGNSA. The junction had 14 bases not matched to a gene; V was cut back by 2 bases and J by 6 bases. CDR3: CASSLYLQGALGDGYTF. DNA for the CDR3: TGTGCCAGCAGCTTATATCTGCAGGGGGCGCTTGGGGATGGCTACACCTTC. Variable domain in full (rest from reference TRBV7-2 and TRBJ1-2): GAGVSQSPSNKVTEKGKDVELRCDPISGHTALYWYRQSLGQGLEFLIYFQGNSAPDKSGLPSDRFSAERTGGSVSTLTIQRTQQEDSAVYLCASSLYLQGALGDGYTFGSGTRLTVV.

This clone has just one count. The chain combines TRBV2 with TRBJ1-1; D may be TRBD1 (5 bases). Germline-derived CDR1 and CDR2 are SNHLY and FYNNEI. Trimming took off 4 bases at V and 5 bases at J, with 17 bases between the two ends. The CDR3 sequence is 15 residues long. CDR3 coding DNA: TGTGCCAGCAGTGTTGGTTCAGGGAGGGGAACTGAAGCTTTCTTT. Its translation: CASSVGSGRGTEAFF.

The rearrangement links TRBV11-2 to TRBJ1-6; the D gene is possibly TRBD1 (6 bases). Germline V gene sequence: CDR1 SGHAT, CDR2 FQNNGV. Trimming took off 5 bases at V and 9 bases at J, with 11 bases between the two ends. The CDR3 is 13 residues long. Here the CDR3 reads CASSQGSGSPLHF. The DNA of the CDR3 is TGTGCCAGCAGCCAGGGGTCTGGTTCACCCCTCCACTTT.